The source of this TCR beta chain is a study of early T cells in non-severe SARS-CoV-2 infection (dated by TCRdb to the early 2020s). Turning to the overall study: Because TCR sequencing relied on bulk RNA taken from unsorted whole blood, pairing of alpha and beta chains was not possible.

A case-control design nested within a healthcare worker cohort in London, UK, was used, with weekly nasopharyngeal swab PCR tests and blood sampling performed. Healthcare workers were enrolled in the week of the UK lockdown, from 23 to 31 March 2020, and were followed every week for up to roughly 16 weeks. A few counts support this clonotype. Its binding antigen is unknown. Base qualities are missing; no much larger clone stands one base away. The method behind the library was 5' RACE. The sample was run on a NextSeq 500. The TCR library protocol attached unique molecular identifiers to individual cDNA molecules to correct for sequencing error and PCR bias. TCR alpha and beta chains were both sequenced, and the abundances of alpha and beta sequences in each sample were closely correlated with each other. The paper's data handling went like this. V gene, J gene and CDR3 annotation of TCR sequences was performed with Decombinator V4. TCRs were defined as expanded if a significant change between any two time points was detected under a Poisson model with p below 0.0001. TCR abundances were normalised to the total number of TCRs sequenced per sample and expressed as counts per million. VDJdb, accessed 1 November 2021, was searched for CMV, EBV and SARS-CoV-2 annotated TCRs, excluding TCRs annotated for multiple antigens. The public reads were quality trimmed at Q25 with fastp and then assembled into clones with MiXCR by TCRdb, keeping productive beta chains. Each record represents a unique CDR3 protein, reported with the most common genes and DNA among its rows. In this record, the V and J calls reflect TCRdb's handling and not the investigators' own analysis. A total of about 42,000 distinct CDR3 sequences appear in this sample, around 7% of them only once. The ten largest clones take up around 4.5% of the sample.

Points the paper makes about the study in general: VDJdb matching was skewed toward anti-spike CD8 responses and likely underestimated virus-specific expansions by missing private and CD4 specificities.

This receptor was identified in an adult who was a healthcare worker with PCR-confirmed SARS-CoV-2 infection or an uninfected control (not recorded which). The sample taken for sequencing was whole blood.

The CDR3 region: CASSQEAVRSNYGYTF. The sequence in DNA is TGTGCCAGCAGCCAAGAAGCGGTCAGGAGTAACTATGGCTACACCTTC. The V and J genes are TRBV3-1 and TRBJ1-2; no D gene call is confident. V drops 0 bases and J drops 1 base, leaving 12 bases in between. CDR1 is given as LGHDT and CDR2 as YNNKEL, both from the germline V gene (reference sequence). Inclusive of the bounding cysteine and phenylalanine, the CDR3 is 16 residues long. Only the CDR3 DNA stays, 48 bases, in frame from base 1.